This T cell receptor (beta chain) was sequenced during a study of technical replicates of blood from a few donors. Per germline, CDR1 SGHAT and CDR2 FQNNGV. The trim removed 4 bases at V and 7 bases at J, leaving 5 bases unmatched. CDR3 length equals 14 residues. Clones were read by immunoSEQ multiplex PCR, and TCRdb kept only the in-frame ones, dropping some. This sample has more than 65,000 clones, with 70% to 90% found just once. The V call is TRBV11-2, the J call TRBJ2-2; TRBD1 agrees at 8 bases. The TCR originated in a human donor in good health. Some clones in this sample may be carry-over from other donors' samples. The sequenced material came from PBMCs. The CDR3 DNA is TGTGCCAGCAGCTCCGGACAGGGAATCGGGGAGCTGTTTTTT. It encodes CASSSGQGIGELFF. Drawing the rest from reference TRBV11-2 and TRBJ2-2, the complete variable domain is EAGVAQSPRYKIIEKRQSVAFWCNPISGHATLYWYQQILGQGPKLLIQFQNNGVVDDSQLPKDRFSAERLKGVDSTLKIQPAKLEDSAVYLCASSSGQGIGELFFGEGSRLTVL.